The present TCR beta chain was sequenced within a study of cytomegalovirus exposure and HLA in healthy donors. The study, taken as a whole, reports: It was assumed in the presence/absence analyses that sequencing depth was roughly uniform across donors.

Both 60 Vbeta primers and 13 Jbeta primers went into the PCR. This table comes from immunoSEQ multiplex PCR, and its TCRdb copy is limited to in-frame clones, with some not included. The sample holds about 140,000 clones, about four fifths seen once. Donors showed nominal health when sampled, although they likely had unrecorded immune exposures. There are 15 residues in the CDR3. Germline V CDR1 and CDR2: MDHEN, SYDVKM. V shed 6 bases, J shed 6 bases, and the junction held 12 bases outside the gene matches. Notes on this clone: Its target is unknown.

This TCR derives from a woman aged 40 to 50 in good health and CMV-seropositive. This sequence joins TRBV28 and TRBJ2-7; 9 nucleotides match TRBD1. The specimen sequenced was PBMCs. CDR3 protein: CASRFRDRVWGEQYF. The CDR3 DNA follows: TGTGCCAGCAGGTTCCGGGACAGGGTATGGGGCGAGCAGTACTTC.